These 20 T cell receptor beta chains originate from one sample sequenced in a study of blood T cell repertoires in COVID-19. TCRdb's copy holds only in-frame clones and misses some; the assay was immunoSEQ multiplex PCR. The sample yields about 190,000 clones, about 77% seen once. Sequenced: peripheral blood. The origin of the receptors is an elderly woman with active or convalescent COVID-19.

This clone was seen just once. This sequence joins TRBV6-5 and TRBJ2-1; no clear D gene. The CDR3 is 15 residues long. Germline CDR1 reads MNHEY; CDR2 reads SVGAGI. With 7 bases removed from V and 9 bases from J, the gap between germline ends came to 22 bases. CDR3: CASTSPNSILGEQFF. CDR3 sequence (DNA): TGTGCCAGCACCTCCCCCAACAGTATCTTGGGTGAGCAGTTCTTC.

The V gene is TRBV12-3 or TRBV12-4, the J gene TRBJ1-2, with D possibly TRBD1 on 6 matching bases. The V gene lost 5 bases and the J gene lost 8 bases, with 9 bases spanning the gap. This CDR3 has 11 amino acids. CDR3 amino acids: CASSPGDGYTF. CDR3 nucleotide sequence: TGTGCCAGCAGTCCAGGGGACGGCTACACCTTC.

The chain links TRBV7-9 to TRBJ1-1, with TRBD1 as a possible D gene (5 bases). Trimming took 1 base from V and 12 from J, leaving 12 bases between them. Germline assignment: CDR1 SEHNR and CDR2 FQNEAQ (reference sequence). This CDR3 spans 12 amino acids. The CDR3 coding sequence is TGTGCCAGCAGCTTAGGGGCCAGGGTAACTTTCTTT. Its translation is CASSLGARVTFF.

The CDR3, as DNA: TGTGCCAGCAGACAGGACAGCAACTATGGCTACACCTTC. This codes for CASRQDSNYGYTF. The rearrangement links TRBV28 to TRBJ1-2, with D maybe TRBD1 (6 bases). Per germline, CDR1 MDHEN and CDR2 SYDVKM. The CDR3 extends over 13 amino acids. The V gene lost 6 bases and the J gene lost 2 bases, with 10 bases spanning the gap.

There are a few counts of this clone. CDR3 sequence reads: CASSLLGGAVYNEQFF. CDR3 bases: TGCGCCAGCAGTCTATTAGGGGGGGCAGTCTACAATGAGCAGTTCTTC. V gene TRBV5-1 combines with J gene TRBJ2-1, with D possibly TRBD2 on 7 matching bases. Germline V CDR1 and CDR2: SGHRS, YFSETQ. The V gene lost 5 bases and the J gene lost 3 bases, with 18 bases spanning the gap. This CDR3 comprises 16 residues. Full variable domain (outside the CDR3, taken from reference TRBV5-1 and TRBJ2-1): KAGVTQTPRYLIKTRGQQVTLSCSPISGHRSVSWYQQTPGQGLQFLFEYFSETQRNKGNFPGRFSGRQFSNSRSEMNVSTLELGDSALYLCASSLLGGAVYNEQFFGPGTRLTVL.

The chain links TRBV6-2 or TRBV6-3 to TRBJ1-6; 7 nucleotides match TRBD1. V was pared by 8 bases and J by 6 bases, with 13 bases of the junction left unmatched. Per germline, CDR1 MNHEY and CDR2 SVGEGT. The CDR3 loop spans 16 amino acids. The DNA of the CDR3 is TGTGCCAGCGGCCCGGGACAGTCTCTCGCTAATTCACCCCTCCACTTT. Its translation is CASGPGQSLANSPLHF.

As concerns this clone: The sample has other DNA sequences that encode this CDR3 too. This chain connects TRBV5-1 to TRBJ2-7; D may be TRBD2 (6 bases). The CDR3 spans 13 residues. Germline CDR1 and CDR2: SGHRS and YFSETQ. V lost 0 bases and J 4 bases, leaving 8 bases between the germline ends. The chain's CDR3 is CASSLGLVYEQYF. CDR3 coding DNA: TGCGCCAGCAGCTTGGGACTAGTTTACGAGCAGTACTTC.

This clone was detected a few times. The V call is TRBV2, the J call TRBJ2-7, with D unclear. Between the trimmed V and J ends, which lost 4 bases and 4 bases, there was a span of 11 bases. The CDR3 runs to 13 residues. Germline values: CDR1 SNHLY, CDR2 FYNNEI. The CDR3 DNA follows: TGTGCCAGCAGTGGGTACGGAGAGTACGAGCAGTACTTC. The encoded protein is CASSGYGEYEQYF.

This clone was picked up one time. The chain carries TRBV15 and TRBJ2-7; 8 bases are shared with TRBD2. J was trimmed by 2 bases and V by 4 bases; bases with no gene match: 4. The CDR3 is 14 amino acids. Looked up from germline, CDR1 is LNHNV and CDR2 is YYDKDF (reference sequence). CDR3: CATSTGGGTYEQYF. The CDR3 DNA reads as TGTGCCACCAGCACCGGCGGGGGGACCTACGAGCAGTACTTC.

The rearrangement uses TRBV6-2 or TRBV6-3 and TRBJ2-1, with 12 nucleotides matching TRBD2. V was pared by 2 bases and J by 0 bases, with 5 bases of the junction left unmatched. Germline V gives CDR1 MNHEY, CDR2 SVGEGT. CDR3 length equals 18 residues. CDR3 sequence (DNA): TGTGCCAGCAGTTACCCTACTAGCGGGGGGACCTCCTACAATGAGCAGTTCTTC. This encodes CASSYPTSGGTSYNEQFF.

This clone has just one count. The chain is built from TRBV6-5 and TRBJ1-1; D is unclear. V was cut by 2 bases and J by 3 bases, with 10 bases left in between. Germline assignment: CDR1 MNHEY and CDR2 SVGAGI. CDR3 length: 14 amino acids. The CDR3: CASSYRVGDTEAFF. CDR3 DNA sequence: TGTGCCAGCAGTTACCGGGTCGGGGACACTGAAGCTTTCTTT.

This sequence joins TRBV5-5 and TRBJ1-2, with TRBD1 matching 7 bases. Germline loops: CDR1 SGHKS, CDR2 YYEKEE (reference sequence). J was trimmed by 2 bases and V by 3 bases; bases with no gene match: 4. The CDR3 spans 14 residues. CDR3 region: CASSYPGQNYGYTF. CDR3 DNA sequence: TGTGCCAGCAGCTACCCGGGACAGAACTATGGCTACACCTTC.

This clone has a handful of counts. The chain joins TRBV3-1 (or the pseudogene TRBV3-2) to TRBJ2-7; 9 bases line up with TRBD1. Trimming removed 4 bases from V and 4 bases from J; junction bases left unmatched: 2. The CDR3 consists of 13 residues. CDR1 and CDR2 (germline): LGHDT, YNNKEL (reference sequence). CDR3 nucleotide sequence: TGTGCCAGCAGCCGAGACAGGGGGTACGAGCAGTACTTC. Its translation: CASSRDRGYEQYF.

The gene calls are TRBV28 and TRBJ2-7; D unclear. This CDR3 has 13 amino acids. Trimming left V 7 bases short and J 6 bases short, with 16 bases between. Germline V gives CDR1 MDHEN, CDR2 SYDVKM. The CDR3 DNA is TGTGCCAGCATCCGCTCATATTCCAGCGAGCAGTACTTC. Encoded protein: CASIRSYSSEQYF. The variable domain in full, completed from reference TRBV28 and TRBJ2-7, reads DVKVTQSSRYLVKRTGEKVFLECVQDMDHENMFWYRQDPGLGLRLIYFSYDVKMKEKGDIPEGYSVSREKKERFSLILESASTNQTSMYLCASIRSYSSEQYFGPGTRLTVT.

The chain is built from TRBV30 and TRBJ1-6; D is unclear. The CDR3 loop spans 16 amino acids. Germline V gene lookup returns CDR1 GTSNPN and CDR2 SVGIG (reference sequence). With 3 bases removed from V and 1 base from J, the gap between germline ends came to 13 bases. In DNA, the CDR3 is TGTGCCTGGAGCGAGACCCCCGGGTCCTATAATTCACCCCTCCACTTT. Protein: CAWSETPGSYNSPLHF. Based on the CDR3 plus reference TRBV30 and TRBJ1-6, the full variable domain is SQTIHQWPATLVQPVGSPLSLECTVEGTSNPNLYWYRQAAGRGLQLLFYSVGIGQISSEVPQNLSASRPQDRQFILSSKKLLLSDSGFYLCAWSETPGSYNSPLHFGNGTRLTVT.

The chain carries TRBV7-9 and TRBJ1-4; D is unclear. The CDR3 has 15 residues. Germline lookup yields CDR1 SEHNR and CDR2 FQNEAQ (reference sequence). V lost 1 base and J 0 bases, leaving 6 bases between the germline ends. CDR3 sequence: CASSLVPATNEKLFF. CDR3 sequence (DNA): TGTGCCAGCAGCTTAGTCCCAGCAACTAATGAAAAACTGTTTTTT.

The rearrangement links TRBV11-2 to TRBJ2-1; tentatively, D is TRBD1 (7 bases). The CDR3 has 14 residues. Trimming removed 0 bases at V and 8 bases at J, with 11 bases between. Germline CDR1 and CDR2: SGHAT and FQNNGV. The DNA for the CDR3 is TGTGCCAGCAGCTTAGATCCAGGGGGGTATGAGCAGTTCTTC. Translated, it gives CASSLDPGGYEQFF.

The V and J genes are TRBV28 and TRBJ2-7; 8 bases are a match to TRBD2. From germline, CDR1 is MDHEN and CDR2 SYDVKM. After removal of 6 bases from V and 1 base from J, the junction contained 8 bases not matched to a gene. The CDR3 is made up of 15 amino acids. CDR3 protein: CASRTFSGDSYEQYF. In DNA form, the CDR3 reads TGTGCCAGCAGAACTTTTAGCGGGGATTCCTACGAGCAGTACTTC.

Details on this clone: The sample holds other DNA sequences that translate to the same CDR3. V and J are TRBV18 and TRBJ1-1, with 7 nucleotides matching TRBD1. The trim removed 4 bases at V and 1 base at J, leaving 0 bases unmatched. The CDR3 runs 13 residues. CDR1 KGHSH and CDR2 LQKENI come from the germline V gene. The CDR3 reads CASSRDRNTEAFF. The DNA of the CDR3 is TGTGCCAGCTCACGGGACAGGAACACTGAAGCTTTCTTT.

The J gene is TRBJ2-1, the V gene TRBV6-5; 10 nucleotides align to TRBD2. V trimming: 2 bases; J trimming: 6 bases; junction bases outside the gene matches: 4. In germline, CDR1 is MNHEY, CDR2 SVGAGI. This CDR3 region has 15 residues. In DNA form, the CDR3 reads TGTGCCAGCAGTTACCAGCTAGCGGGGGCCAATGAGCAGTTCTTC. It is translated as CASSYQLAGANEQFF.